What follows is one TCR beta chain and its context. A read error may account for a junction end that differs from germline. The CDR3 loop spans 11 amino acids. Germline V gene sequence: CDR1 GTSNPN, CDR2 SVGIG (reference sequence). This entry belongs to a study of blood T cells in healthy people across ages. Alongside a J-beta primer mix, a sample-barcoded 5' primer served in a second PCR lasting roughly 7 to 11 cycles. TCRdb re-derived calls from the 5' RACE reads in MiXCR, one entry per CDR3 protein. The table has over 550,000 distinct CDR3 sequences, about 30% seen once. The material sequenced was blood. The chain couples TRBV30 to TRBJ1-2; D uncertain. This clonotype was obtained from a woman older than 75 in good health. CDR3 bases: TGTACCTGGAGTCAAACACATGGCTACACCTTC. Amino acid sequence: CTWSQTHGYTF.